Listed below are T cell receptor beta chains from one sample, sequenced in a study of T cells in Graves' hyperthyroidism and ophthalmopathy. TCRdb passed the multiplex PCR reads through MiXCR, listing each CDR3 protein once. The sample shows roughly 660,000 distinct CDR3 sequences, approximately 15% of them seen only once. Sequencing was performed on blood. These receptors were obtained from a man aged 50 to 59 with Graves' hyperthyroidism. Both conserved end residues are part of each CDR3. The D gene is left open where the match is weak. Size is stated for part of the rows, as once, few or many counts, or as a class when the clone is expanded.

v_gene	abundance	j_gene	len	d_gene	CDR3nt	CDR3aa
TRBV11-2	many	TRBJ2-1	14	-	TGTGCCAGCAGCTTATTACTATCCTACAATGAGCAGTTCTTC	CASSLLLSYNEQFF
TRBV12-3/TRBV12-4	many	TRBJ2-2	17	-	TGTGCCAGCAGCCCTATGAGTGGATGGGTTAACACCGGGGAGCTGTTTTTT	CASSPMSGWVNTGELFF
TRBV7-2	many	TRBJ2-7	13	-	TGTGCCAGCAGCTTAGAGGAGCGTGGCGAGCAGTACTTC	CASSLEERGEQYF
TRBV6-2/TRBV6-3	many	TRBJ2-2	14	-	TGTGCCAGCACTTTACTCGGCGGGACCGGGGAGCTGTTTTTT	CASTLLGGTGELFF
TRBV25-1	-	TRBJ2-1	16	-	TGTGCCACCTTAAGCGCGGGGACTTCCCCCTACAATGAGCAGTTCTTC	CATLSAGTSPYNEQFF
TRBV20-1	-	TRBJ2-7	13	-	TGCAGTGCTATTAGGACAGTGTCCTACGAGCAGTACTTC	CSAIRTVSYEQYF
TRBV3-1	many	TRBJ2-7	12	-	TGTGCCAGCAGCCAAGAGAGGGACGAGCAGTACTTC	CASSQERDEQYF
TRBV28	many	TRBJ2-5	16	TRBD1	TGTGCCAGCAGTTACCCCCCACGGACAGGGGAAGAGACCCAGTACTTC	CASSYPPRTGEETQYF
TRBV7-9	-	TRBJ1-4	15	TRBD1	TGTGCCAGCAGCTCGTACAGGGGGCGGACTGAAAAACTGTTTTTT	CASSSYRGRTEKLFF
TRBV6-2/TRBV6-3	-	TRBJ2-3	15	-	TGTGCCAGCACCTACGGCGGTACTAGCACAGATACGCAGTATTTT	CASTYGGTSTDTQYF
TRBV25-1	-	TRBJ2-1	16	-	TGTGCCAGCAGTGAATTTACTAGTTTTACCAACAATGAGCAGTTCTTC	CASSEFTSFTNNEQFF
TRBV30	many	TRBJ2-3	15	-	TGTGCCAGAGAGGAGAAGACCGGGGGCACAGATACGCAGTATTTT	CAREEKTGGTDTQYF
TRBV24-1	many	TRBJ2-5	16	TRBD2	TGTGCCACCAGTGATACGCGGACTAGCGGGAGGGAGACCCAGTACTTC	CATSDTRTSGRETQYF
TRBV6-1	many	TRBJ2-2	15	-	TGTGCCAGCAGTGAACCGGGGCCGAACACCGGGGAGCTGTTTTTT	CASSEPGPNTGELFF
TRBV27	many	TRBJ1-6	14	-	TGTGCCAGCAGTTTCGACCCACGCAATTCACCCCTCCACTTT	CASSFDPRNSPLHF
TRBV12-3/TRBV12-4	many	TRBJ2-5	17	TRBD2	TGTGCCAGCAGTTTAGCGCGGCTAGCGGGAGGCAGAGAGACCCAGTACTTC	CASSLARLAGGRETQYF
TRBV28	many	TRBJ2-7	16	TRBD2	TGTGCCAGCAGTTCCCCTAGCGGGAGCGGTCTAGGGGAGCAGTACTTC	CASSSPSGSGLGEQYF
TRBV20-1	many	TRBJ1-4	14	-	TGCAGTGCTAGAGATCACCGAACTAATGAAAAACTGTTTTTT	CSARDHRTNEKLFF
TRBV28	many	TRBJ1-2	12	-	TGTGCCAGCAGTGACGGGATTTATGGCTACACCTTC	CASSDGIYGYTF
TRBV5-1	few	TRBJ1-2	13	-	TGCGCCAGCAGTTCCACAAGGAACTATGGCTACACCTTC	CASSSTRNYGYTF
TRBV12-5	many	TRBJ1-1	16	-	TGTGCTAGTGGTTTGGTAGTTGTCCCTGGGAACACTGAAGCTTTCTTT	CASGLVVVPGNTEAFF
TRBV7-3	few	TRBJ2-2	18	-	TGTGCCAGCAGTCATACCAAGAGGGACACGGGAGGAACCGGGGAGCTGTTTTTT	CASSHTKRDTGGTGELFF
TRBV12-5	many	TRBJ2-1	12	-	TGTGCTAGTGGTTTACCTGACAGCCCGCAGTTCTTC	CASGLPDSPQFF
TRBV3-1	-	TRBJ2-7	15	TRBD2	TGTGCCAGCAGCCAAGTCGCGGGAGGGCCAGAAGAGCAGTACTTC	CASSQVAGGPEEQYF
TRBV27	-	TRBJ1-5	15	TRBD1	TGTGCCAGCAGTTTACGACAGGGAGACAATAAGCCCCAGCATTTT	CASSLRQGDNKPQHF
TRBV13	-	TRBJ1-2	15	TRBD1	TGTGCCAGCAGCGCATCAGGGGGTTTTAACTATGGCTACACCTTC	CASSASGGFNYGYTF
TRBV7-3	many	TRBJ1-1	18	TRBD1	TGTGCCAGCAGCTTAAGGGGACAGGGGCAGTTGTTGAACACTGAAGCTTTCTTT	CASSLRGQGQLLNTEAFF
TRBV3-1	-	TRBJ2-7	15	TRBD2	TGTGCCAGCAGCCATGCCCAGCGGGAGTTCTACGAGCAGTACTTC	CASSHAQREFYEQYF
TRBV18	-	TRBJ2-7	13	-	TGTGCCAGCTCACCAGGGAATCACTACGAGCAGTACTTC	CASSPGNHYEQYF
TRBV2	many	TRBJ2-7	14	TRBD1	TGTGCCAGTTGGACAGGGATCATTGGCTACGAGCAGTACTTC	CASWTGIIGYEQYF
TRBV29-1	-	TRBJ2-3	15	TRBD1	TGCAGCGTTCACTCGGACAGGGGAAGCACAGATACGCAGTATTTT	CSVHSDRGSTDTQYF
TRBV5-1	many	TRBJ2-7	16	-	TGCGCCAGCAGCTTCACCCGCCAAAGGGATACCTACGAGCAGTACTTC	CASSFTRQRDTYEQYF
TRBV27	many	TRBJ1-6	13	TRBD1	TGTGCCAGCAGGGGACAGTCCAATTCACCCCTCCACTTT	CASRGQSNSPLHF
TRBV7-9	many	TRBJ2-5	15	-	TGTGCCAGCAGCTACCCCCCACAGGGTGCAGAGACCCAGTACTTC	CASSYPPQGAETQYF
TRBV5-1	-	TRBJ1-4	15	-	TGCGCCAGCAGCGGTGGACGGGACCAGGATGAAAAACTGTTTTTT	CASSGGRDQDEKLFF
TRBV2	many	TRBJ1-1	16	TRBD1	TGTGCCAGCAGAAGGGGGACAGGGCGAGGTCCGGCTGAAGCTTTCTTT	CASRRGTGRGPAEAFF
TRBV6-2/TRBV6-3	-	TRBJ1-2	16	TRBD1	TGTGCCAGCAGTACCGGGACAGGCGCTAGGAACTATGTCTACACCTTC	CASSTGTGARNYVYTF
TRBV6-5	-	TRBJ2-7	15	TRBD1	TGTGCCAGCAGTTACTCCGCAGGGGGCTCCTACGAGCGGTACTTC	CASSYSAGGSYERYF
TRBV20-1	many	TRBJ2-1	15	TRBD1	TGCAGTGCCTCCCCCGGGACAGGGTACTACAATGAGCAGTTCTTC	CSASPGTGYYNEQFF
TRBV30	few	TRBJ2-2	16	-	TGTGCCTGGAGTGTATCGGCCCGCCTGAACACCGGGGAGCTGTTTTTT	CAWSVSARLNTGELFF
TRBV2	many	TRBJ2-3	15	TRBD2	TGTGCCAGCAGTGTGGCTAGCGGGAGGGCAGATACGCAGTATTTT	CASSVASGRADTQYF
TRBV6-1	many	TRBJ1-2	19	-	TGTGCCAGCAGTGAACTCCGTAGGGGTCTGGCAGGAGCTAACTATGGCTACACCTTC	CASSELRRGLAGANYGYTF
TRBV4-3	-	TRBJ2-7	15	TRBD1	TGCGCCAGCAGCCATTGGACAGGTCCATTGTACGAGCAGTACTTC	CASSHWTGPLYEQYF
TRBV7-2	many	TRBJ2-3	14	TRBD2	TGTGCCAGCAGACCAGCGGGAGGAACAGATACGCAGTATTTT	CASRPAGGTDTQYF
TRBV5-1	few	TRBJ2-6	16	-	TGCGCCAGCAGCTTCCAGGGAAAGGGTGGGGCCAACGTCCTGACTTTC	CASSFQGKGGANVLTF
TRBV5-1	-	TRBJ2-7	14	TRBD1	TGCGCCAGCAGCTCCGGAGAGGGGGCGCAGGAACAGTACTTC	CASSSGEGAQEQYF
TRBV2	many	TRBJ2-7	11	-	TGTGCCAGCAGTGTACTCTACGAGCAGTACTTC	CASSVLYEQYF
TRBV18	-	TRBJ2-1	16	-	TGTGCCAGCTCCCCTTCGAGGGGTTACTCCTACAATGAGCAGTTCTTC	CASSPSRGYSYNEQFF
TRBV14	-	TRBJ1-1	17	-	TGTGCCAGCAGCCCCACCCTGAGATGGACGGTGAACACTGAAGCTTTCTTT	CASSPTLRWTVNTEAFF